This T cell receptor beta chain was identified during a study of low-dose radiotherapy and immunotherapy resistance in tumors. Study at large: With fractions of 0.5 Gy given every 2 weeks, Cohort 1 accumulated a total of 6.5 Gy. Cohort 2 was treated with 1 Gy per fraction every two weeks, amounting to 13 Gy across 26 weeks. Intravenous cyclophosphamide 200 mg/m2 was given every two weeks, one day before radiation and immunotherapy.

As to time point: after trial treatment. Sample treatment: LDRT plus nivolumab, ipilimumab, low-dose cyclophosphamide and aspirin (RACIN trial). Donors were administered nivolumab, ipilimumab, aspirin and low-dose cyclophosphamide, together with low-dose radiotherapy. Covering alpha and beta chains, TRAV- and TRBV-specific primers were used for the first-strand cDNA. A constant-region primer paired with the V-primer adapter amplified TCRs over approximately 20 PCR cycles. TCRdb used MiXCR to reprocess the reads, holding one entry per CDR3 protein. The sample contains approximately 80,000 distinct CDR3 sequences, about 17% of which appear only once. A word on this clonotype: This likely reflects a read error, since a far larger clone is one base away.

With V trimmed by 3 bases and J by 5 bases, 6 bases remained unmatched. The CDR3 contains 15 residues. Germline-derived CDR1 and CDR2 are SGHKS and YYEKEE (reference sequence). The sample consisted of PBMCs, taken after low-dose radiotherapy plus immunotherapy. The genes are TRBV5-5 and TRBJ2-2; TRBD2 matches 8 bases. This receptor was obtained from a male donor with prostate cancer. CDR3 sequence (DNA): TGTGCCAGCAGCTGGAGCGGGAGTCGAACCGGGGAGCTGTTTTTT. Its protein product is CASSWSGSRTGELFF. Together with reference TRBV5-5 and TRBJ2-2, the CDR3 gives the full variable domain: DAGVTQSPTHLIKTRGQQVTLRCSPISGHKSVSWYQQVLGQGPQFIFQYYEKEERGRGNFPDRFSARQFPNYSSELNVNALLLGDSALYLCASSWSGSRTGELFFGEGSRLTVL.